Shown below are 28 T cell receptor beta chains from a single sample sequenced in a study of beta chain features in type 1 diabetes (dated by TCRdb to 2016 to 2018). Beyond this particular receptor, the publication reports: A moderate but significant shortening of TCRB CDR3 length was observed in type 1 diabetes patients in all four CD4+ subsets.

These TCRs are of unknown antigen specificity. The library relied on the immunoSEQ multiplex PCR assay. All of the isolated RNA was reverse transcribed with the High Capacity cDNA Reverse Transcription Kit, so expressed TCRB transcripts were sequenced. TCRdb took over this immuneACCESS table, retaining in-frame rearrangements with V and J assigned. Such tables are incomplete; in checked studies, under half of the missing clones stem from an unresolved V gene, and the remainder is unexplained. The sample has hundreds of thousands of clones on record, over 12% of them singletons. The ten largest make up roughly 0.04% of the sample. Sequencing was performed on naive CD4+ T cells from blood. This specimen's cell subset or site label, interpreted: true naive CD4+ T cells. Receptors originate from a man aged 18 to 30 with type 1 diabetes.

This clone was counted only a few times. CDR3 loop: CAWGESLRETQYF. In DNA form, the CDR3 reads TGTGCCTGGGGGGAGAGCCTTCGGGAGACCCAGTACTTC. The gene calls are TRBV30 and TRBJ2-5; possible D gene TRBD2, 5 bases. The CDR3 runs 13 residues. V lost 5 bases, J lost 5 bases, and 15 bases lay in between. CDR1 and CDR2 (germline): GTSNPN, SVGIG (reference sequence).

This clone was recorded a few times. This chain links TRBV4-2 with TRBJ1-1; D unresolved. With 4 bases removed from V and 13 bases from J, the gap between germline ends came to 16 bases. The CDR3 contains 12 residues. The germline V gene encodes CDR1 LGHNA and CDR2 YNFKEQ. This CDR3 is CASSPLSGGCFF. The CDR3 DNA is TGTGCCAGCAGCCCACTTTCAGGTGGATGTTTCTTT.

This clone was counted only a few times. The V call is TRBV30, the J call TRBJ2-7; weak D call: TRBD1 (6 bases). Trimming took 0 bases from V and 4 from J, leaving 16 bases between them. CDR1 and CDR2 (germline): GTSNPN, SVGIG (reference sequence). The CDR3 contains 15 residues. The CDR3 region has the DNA TGTGCCTGGAGTGTAAGTGTGACAGGAGGATACGAGCAGTACTTC. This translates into CAWSVSVTGGYEQYF.

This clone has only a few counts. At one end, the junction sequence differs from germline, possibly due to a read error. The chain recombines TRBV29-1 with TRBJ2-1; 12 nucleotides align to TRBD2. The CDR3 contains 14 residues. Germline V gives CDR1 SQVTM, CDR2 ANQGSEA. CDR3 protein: CSVVRTSGNNEQLF. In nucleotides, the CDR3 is TGCAGCGTTGTTAGGACTAGCGGGAACAATGAGCAGCTCTTC.

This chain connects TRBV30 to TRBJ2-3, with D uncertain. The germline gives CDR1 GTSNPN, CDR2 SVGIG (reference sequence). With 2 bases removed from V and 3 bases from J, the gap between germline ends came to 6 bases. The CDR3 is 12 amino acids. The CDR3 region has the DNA TGTGCCTGGAGTTCGAGGACAGATACGCAGTATTTT. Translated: CAWSSRTDTQYF.

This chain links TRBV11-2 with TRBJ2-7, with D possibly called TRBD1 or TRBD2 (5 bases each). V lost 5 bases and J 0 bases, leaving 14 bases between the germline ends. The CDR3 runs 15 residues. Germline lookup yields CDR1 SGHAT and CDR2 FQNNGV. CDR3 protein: CASSRSDSSSYEQYF. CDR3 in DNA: TGTGCCAGCAGCCGTAGCGACAGCAGCTCCTACGAGCAGTACTTC.

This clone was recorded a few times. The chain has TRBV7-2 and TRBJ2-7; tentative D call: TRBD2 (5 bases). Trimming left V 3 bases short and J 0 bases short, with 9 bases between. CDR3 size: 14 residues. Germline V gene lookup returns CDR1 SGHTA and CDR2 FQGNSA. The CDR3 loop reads CASSFAGSSYEQYF. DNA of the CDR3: TGTGCCAGCAGCTTCGCGGGTAGCTCCTACGAGCAGTACTTC. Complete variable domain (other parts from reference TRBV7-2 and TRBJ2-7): GAGVSQSPSNKVTEKGKDVELRCDPISGHTALYWYRQSLGQGLEFLIYFQGNSAPDKSGLPSDRFSAERTGGSVSTLTIQRTQQEDSAVYLCASSFAGSSYEQYFGPGTRLTVT.

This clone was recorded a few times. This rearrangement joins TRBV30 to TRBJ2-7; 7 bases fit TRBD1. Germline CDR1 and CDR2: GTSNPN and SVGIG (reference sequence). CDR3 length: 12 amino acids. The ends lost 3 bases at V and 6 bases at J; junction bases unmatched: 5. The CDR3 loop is CAWRKKGAEQYF. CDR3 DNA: TGTGCCTGGAGAAAAAAGGGGGCCGAGCAGTACTTC.

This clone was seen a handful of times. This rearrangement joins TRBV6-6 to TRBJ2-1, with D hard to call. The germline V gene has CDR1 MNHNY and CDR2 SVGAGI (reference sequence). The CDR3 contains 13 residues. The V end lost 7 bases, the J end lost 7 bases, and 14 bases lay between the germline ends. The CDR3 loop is CASTWTGENEQFF. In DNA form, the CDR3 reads TGTGCCAGCACGTGGACGGGTGAGAATGAGCAGTTCTTC.

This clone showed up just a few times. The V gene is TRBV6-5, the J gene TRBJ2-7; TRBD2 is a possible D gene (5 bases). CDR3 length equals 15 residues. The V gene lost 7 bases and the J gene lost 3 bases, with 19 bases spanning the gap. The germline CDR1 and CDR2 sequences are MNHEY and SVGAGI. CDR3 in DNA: TGTGCCAGCAACCCGCGCCCCGGGATTTTCTACGAGCAGTACTTC. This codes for CASNPRPGIFYEQYF.

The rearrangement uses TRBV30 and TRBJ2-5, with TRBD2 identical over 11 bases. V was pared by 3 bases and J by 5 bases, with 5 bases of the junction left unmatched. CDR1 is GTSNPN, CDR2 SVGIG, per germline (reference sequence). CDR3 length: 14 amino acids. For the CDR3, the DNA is TGTGCCTGGAGCCCGGGACTAGCGGAGGAGACCCAGTACTTC. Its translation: CAWSPGLAEETQYF.

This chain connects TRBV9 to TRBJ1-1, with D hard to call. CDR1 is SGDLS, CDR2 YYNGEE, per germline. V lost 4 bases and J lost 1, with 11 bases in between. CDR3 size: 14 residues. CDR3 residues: CASSPLSANTEAFF. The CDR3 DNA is TGTGCCAGCAGCCCTCTGTCAGCGAACACTGAAGCTTTCTTT.

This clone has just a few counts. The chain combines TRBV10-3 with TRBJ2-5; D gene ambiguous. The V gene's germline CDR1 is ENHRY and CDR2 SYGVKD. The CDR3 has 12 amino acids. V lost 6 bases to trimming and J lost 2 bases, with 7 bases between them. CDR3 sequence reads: CAISSRQETQYF. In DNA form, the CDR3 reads TGTGCCATCAGCTCCAGACAAGAGACCCAGTACTTC.

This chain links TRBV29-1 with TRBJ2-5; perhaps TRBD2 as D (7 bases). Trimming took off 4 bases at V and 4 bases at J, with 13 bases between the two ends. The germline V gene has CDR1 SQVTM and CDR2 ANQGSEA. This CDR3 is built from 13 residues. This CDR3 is CSVGGGGTETQYF. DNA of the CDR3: TGCAGCGTTGGGGGAGGGGGAACAGAGACCCAGTACTTC. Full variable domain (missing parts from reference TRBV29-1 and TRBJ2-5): SAVISQKPSRDICQRGTSLTIQCQVDSQVTMMFWYRQQPGQSLTLIATANQGSEATYESGFVIDKFPISRPNLTFSTLTVSNMSPEDSSIYLCSVGGGGTETQYFGPGTRLLVL.

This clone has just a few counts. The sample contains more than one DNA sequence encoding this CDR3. CDR3 in amino acids: CASSQGLKETQYF. In DNA form, the CDR3 reads TGTGCCAGCAGCCAAGGCCTGAAAGAGACCCAGTACTTC. V usage is TRBV4-2 and J usage is TRBJ2-5; no firm D call. The V and J ends lost 1 base and 3 bases respectively, with 6 bases between them. Germline CDR1 and CDR2: LGHNA and YNFKEQ. The CDR3 runs 13 residues.

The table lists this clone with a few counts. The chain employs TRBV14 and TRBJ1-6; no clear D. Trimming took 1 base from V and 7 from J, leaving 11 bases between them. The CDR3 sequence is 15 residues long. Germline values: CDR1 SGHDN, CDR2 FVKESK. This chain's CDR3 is CASSQVGVPNSPLHF. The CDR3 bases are TGTGCCAGCAGCCAAGTTGGGGTTCCGAATTCACCCCTCCACTTT.

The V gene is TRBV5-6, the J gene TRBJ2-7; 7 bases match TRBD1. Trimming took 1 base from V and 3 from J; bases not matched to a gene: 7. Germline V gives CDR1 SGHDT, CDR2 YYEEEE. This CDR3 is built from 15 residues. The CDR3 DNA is TGTGCCAGCAGCTTGATCGGACAGGAACTCTACGAGCAGTACTTC. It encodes CASSLIGQELYEQYF. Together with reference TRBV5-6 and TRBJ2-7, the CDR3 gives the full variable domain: DAGVTQSPTHLIKTRGQQVTLRCSPKSGHDTVSWYQQALGQGPQFIFQYYEEEERQRGNFPDRFSGHQFPNYSSELNVNALLLGDSALYLCASSLIGQELYEQYFGPGTRLTVT.

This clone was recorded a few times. The CDR3 loop is CSVPSLGGYTF. The CDR3 DNA sequence: TGCAGCGTTCCCTCCCTGGGTGGCTACACCTTC. The rearrangement joins TRBV29-1 to TRBJ1-2, with D hard to call. Germline V gene lookup returns CDR1 SQVTM and CDR2 ANQGSEA. This CDR3 is 11 amino acids long. V gave up 5 bases and J gave up 7 bases, with 11 bases separating them.

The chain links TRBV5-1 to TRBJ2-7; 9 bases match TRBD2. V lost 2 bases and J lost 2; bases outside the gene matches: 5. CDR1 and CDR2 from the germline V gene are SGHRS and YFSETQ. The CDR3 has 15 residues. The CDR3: CASSFRSSGTYEQYF. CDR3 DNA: TGCGCCAGCAGCTTTCGATCTAGCGGGACCTACGAGCAGTACTTC.

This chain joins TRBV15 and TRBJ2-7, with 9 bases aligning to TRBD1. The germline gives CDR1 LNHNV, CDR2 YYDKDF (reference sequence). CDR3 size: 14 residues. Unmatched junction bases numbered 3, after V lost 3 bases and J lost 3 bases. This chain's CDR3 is CATSSQTGGYEQYF. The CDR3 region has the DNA TGTGCCACCAGCAGTCAGACAGGGGGCTACGAGCAGTACTTC.

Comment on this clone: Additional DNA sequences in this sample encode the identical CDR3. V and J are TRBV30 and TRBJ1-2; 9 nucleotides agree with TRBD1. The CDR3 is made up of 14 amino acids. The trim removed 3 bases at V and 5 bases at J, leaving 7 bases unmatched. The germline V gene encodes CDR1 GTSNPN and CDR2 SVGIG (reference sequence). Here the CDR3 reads CAWSDTGTGYGYTF. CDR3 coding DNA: TGTGCCTGGAGCGACACCGGGACAGGGTATGGCTACACCTTC.

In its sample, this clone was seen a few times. The CDR3 spells CASSQVGREAKNIQYF. CDR3 sequence (DNA): TGCGCCAGCAGCCAAGTGGGAAGGGAAGCCAAAAACATTCAGTACTTC. V gene TRBV4-1 combines with J gene TRBJ2-4; D is ambiguous. The CDR3 consists of 16 residues. The germline CDR1 and CDR2 sequences are MGHRA and YSYEKL. Trimming cost V 1 base and J 0 bases, with 10 bases left between them.

Here the CDR3 reads CASSLELASRDTQYF. The CDR3 nucleotides read TGTGCCAGCAGCTTAGAGTTGGCTTCCCGGGATACGCAGTATTTT. The chain employs TRBV7-9 and TRBJ2-3; D gene ambiguous. Germline V gene data show CDR1 as SEHNR and CDR2 as FQNEAQ (reference sequence). The CDR3 covers 15 residues. V lost 1 base, J lost 6 bases, and 14 bases lay in between. Filled out from reference TRBV7-9 and TRBJ2-3, the complete variable domain reads DTGVSQNPRHKITKRGQNVTFRCDPISEHNRLYWYRQTLGQGPEFLTYFQNEAQLEKSRLLSDRFSAERPKGSFSTLEIQRTEQGDSAMYLCASSLELASRDTQYFGPGTRLTVL.

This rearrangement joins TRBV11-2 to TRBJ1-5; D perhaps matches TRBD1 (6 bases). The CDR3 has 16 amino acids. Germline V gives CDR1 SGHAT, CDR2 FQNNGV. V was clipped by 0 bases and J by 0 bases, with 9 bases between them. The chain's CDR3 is CASSLETGYSNQPQHF. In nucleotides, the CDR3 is TGTGCCAGCAGCTTAGAGACAGGTTATAGCAATCAGCCCCAGCATTTT.

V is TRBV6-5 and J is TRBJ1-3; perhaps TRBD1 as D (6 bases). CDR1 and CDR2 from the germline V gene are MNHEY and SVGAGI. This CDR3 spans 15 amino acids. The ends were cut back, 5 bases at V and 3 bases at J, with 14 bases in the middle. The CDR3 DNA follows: TGTGCCAGCAGTCTCCAGGGGACACTTGGAAACACCATATATTTT. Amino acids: CASSLQGTLGNTIYF.

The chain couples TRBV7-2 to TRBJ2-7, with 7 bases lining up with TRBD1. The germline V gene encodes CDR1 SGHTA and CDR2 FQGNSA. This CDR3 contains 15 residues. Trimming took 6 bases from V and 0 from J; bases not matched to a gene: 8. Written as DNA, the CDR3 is TGTGCCAGCAGTCAAACCCGGGACAGCTCCTACGAGCAGTACTTC. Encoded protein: CASSQTRDSSYEQYF.

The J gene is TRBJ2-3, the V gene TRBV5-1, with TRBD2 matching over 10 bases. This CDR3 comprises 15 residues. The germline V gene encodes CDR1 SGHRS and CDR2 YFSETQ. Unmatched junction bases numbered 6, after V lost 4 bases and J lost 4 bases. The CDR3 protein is CASSPAAGGSDTQYF. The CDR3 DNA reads TGCGCCAGCAGCCCGGCAGCGGGAGGGTCAGATACGCAGTATTTT.

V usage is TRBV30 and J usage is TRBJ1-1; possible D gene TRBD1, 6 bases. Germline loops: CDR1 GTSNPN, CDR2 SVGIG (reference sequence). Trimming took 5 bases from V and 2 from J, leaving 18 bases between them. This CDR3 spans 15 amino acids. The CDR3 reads CAWRWGQGGNTEAFF. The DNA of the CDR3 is TGTGCCTGGCGATGGGGTCAAGGGGGAAACACTGAAGCTTTCTTT.